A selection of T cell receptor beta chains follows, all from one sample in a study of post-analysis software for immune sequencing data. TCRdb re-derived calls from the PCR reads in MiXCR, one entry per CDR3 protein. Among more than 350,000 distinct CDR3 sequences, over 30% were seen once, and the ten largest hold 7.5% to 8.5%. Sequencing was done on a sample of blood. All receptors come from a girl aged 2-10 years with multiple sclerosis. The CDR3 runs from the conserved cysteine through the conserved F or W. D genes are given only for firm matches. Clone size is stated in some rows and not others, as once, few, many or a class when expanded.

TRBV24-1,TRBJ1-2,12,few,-,CATSQTNYGYTF,TGTGCCACCAGTCAGACTAACTATGGCTACACCTTC
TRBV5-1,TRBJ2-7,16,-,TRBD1,CASRHGPGQGGHEQYF,TGCGCCAGCAGACACGGACCGGGACAGGGCGGTCACGAGCAGTACTTC
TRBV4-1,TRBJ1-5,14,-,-,CASSQGGGRQPQHF,TGCGCCAGCAGTCAAGGAGGGGGAAGACAGCCCCAGCATTTT
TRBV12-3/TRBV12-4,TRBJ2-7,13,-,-,CASSRRQVGEQYF,TGTGCCAGCAGTCGACGACAGGTTGGGGAGCAGTACTTC
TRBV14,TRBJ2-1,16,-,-,CASSQDTSSSYNEQFF,TGTGCCAGCAGCCAAGATACCTCCTCCTCCTACAATGAGCAGTTCTTC
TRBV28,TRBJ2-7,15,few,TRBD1,CASSYPGTGPYEQYF,TGTGCCAGCAGTTACCCCGGGACAGGGCCTTACGAGCAGTACTTC
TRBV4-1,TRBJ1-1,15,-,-,CASSQDSFGNTEAFF,TGCGCCAGCAGCCAAGATTCTTTCGGGAACACTGAAGCTTTCTTT
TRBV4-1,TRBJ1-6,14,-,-,CASSQEYMNSPLHF,TGCGCCAGCAGCCAAGAATACATGAATTCACCCCTCCACTTT
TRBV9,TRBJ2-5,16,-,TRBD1,CASSADPGTGGETQYF,TGTGCCAGCAGCGCCGATCCCGGGACAGGGGGAGAGACCCAGTACTTC
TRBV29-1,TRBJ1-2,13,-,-,CSVDLFRFGGYTF,TGCAGCGTTGATCTATTTAGATTTGGTGGCTACACCTTC
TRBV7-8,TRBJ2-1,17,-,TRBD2,CASSSQFGGSSYNEQFF,TGTGCCAGCAGCTCCCAATTTGGCGGGAGCTCCTACAATGAGCAGTTCTTC
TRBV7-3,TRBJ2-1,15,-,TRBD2,CASSPQAGRNNEQCF,TGTGCCAGCAGCCCACAAGCGGGGCGGAACAATGAGCAGTGCTTC
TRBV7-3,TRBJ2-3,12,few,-,CASRDDTDTQYF,TGTGCCAGCAGGGATGATACAGATACGCAGTATTTT
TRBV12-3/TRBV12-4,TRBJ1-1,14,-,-,CASTPLTSYTEAFF,TGTGCCAGCACCCCTTTGACGAGTTACACTGAAGCTTTCTTT
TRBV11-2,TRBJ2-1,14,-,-,CASSLSYGRNEQFF,TGTGCCAGCAGCTTATCGTATGGTAGAAATGAGCAGTTCTTC
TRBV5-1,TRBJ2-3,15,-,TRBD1,CASSTTTGYTDTQYF,TGCGCCAGCAGCACAACGACAGGGTACACAGATACGCAGTATTTT
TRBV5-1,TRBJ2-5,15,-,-,CASSSVRLATGVQYF,TGCGCCAGCAGCTCGGTGCGGCTAGCGACGGGCGTGCAGTACTTC